This T cell receptor beta chain was retrieved from a study of cytomegalovirus exposure and HLA in healthy donors. Study background: Inside one of the first data releases sat around 77 million unique TCRs taken from HLA-typed donors.

Both 60 Vbeta primers and 13 Jbeta primers went into the PCR. Produced via immunoSEQ multiplex PCR; TCRdb's table is partial and in-frame only. The sample lists roughly 180,000 clones, around 80% occurring once. Comments on this clone: Its specificity is unknown.

General study findings and limits: When analyzed later, a missense DCLRE1C variant was found to be linked to TCR beta V- and J-gene trimming. Association with HLA alleles at 0.05 false discovery rate was found for approximately 18,000 TCR beta sequences in a later analysis. Confirmation in vitro established that three CMV-associated chains were specific for CMV antigens.

V lost 0 bases, J lost 8 bases, and 10 bases stayed unmatched. CDR3 length equals 17 residues. CDR1 is SGHNT, CDR2 YENEEA, per germline. The sequencing sample was made of PBMCs. The chain employs TRBV11-3 and TRBJ2-1; 10 nucleotides match TRBD2. The TCR was taken from a woman aged 55 to 70 in good health and CMV-seropositive. The CDR3 region is CASSLDLSGRGEDEQFF. Written as DNA, the CDR3 is TGTGCCAGCAGCTTAGATCTGAGCGGGAGGGGGGAGGATGAGCAGTTCTTC. Drawing the rest from reference TRBV11-3 and TRBJ2-1, the complete variable domain is EAGVVQSPRYKIIEKKQPVAFWCNPISGHNTLYWYLQNLGQGPELLIRYENEEAVDDSQLPKDRFSAERLKGVDSTLKIQPAELGDSAVYLCASSLDLSGRGEDEQFFGPGTRLTVL.